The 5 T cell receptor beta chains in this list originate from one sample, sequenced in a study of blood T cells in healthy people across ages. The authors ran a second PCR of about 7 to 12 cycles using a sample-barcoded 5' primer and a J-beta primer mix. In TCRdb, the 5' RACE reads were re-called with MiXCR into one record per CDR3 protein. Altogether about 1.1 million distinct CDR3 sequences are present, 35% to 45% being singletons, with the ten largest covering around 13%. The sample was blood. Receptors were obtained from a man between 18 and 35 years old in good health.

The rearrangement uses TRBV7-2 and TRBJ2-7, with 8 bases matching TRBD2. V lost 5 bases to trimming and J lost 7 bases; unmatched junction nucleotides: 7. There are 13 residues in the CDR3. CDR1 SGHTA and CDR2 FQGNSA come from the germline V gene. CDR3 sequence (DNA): TGTGCCAGCAGCAGCACAGCGGGGGTTGAGCAGTACTTC. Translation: CASSSTAGVEQYF. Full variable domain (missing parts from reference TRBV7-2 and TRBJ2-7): GAGVSQSPSNKVTEKGKDVELRCDPISGHTALYWYRQSLGQGLEFLIYFQGNSAPDKSGLPSDRFSAERTGGSVSTLTIQRTQQEDSAVYLCASSSTAGVEQYFGPGTRLTVT.

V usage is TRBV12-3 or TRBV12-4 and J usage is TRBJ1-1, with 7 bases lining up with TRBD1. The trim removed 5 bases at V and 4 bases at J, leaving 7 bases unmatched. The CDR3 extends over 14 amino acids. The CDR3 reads CASSVSGGGTEAFF. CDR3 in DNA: TGTGCCAGCAGTGTATCAGGGGGAGGCACTGAAGCTTTCTTT.

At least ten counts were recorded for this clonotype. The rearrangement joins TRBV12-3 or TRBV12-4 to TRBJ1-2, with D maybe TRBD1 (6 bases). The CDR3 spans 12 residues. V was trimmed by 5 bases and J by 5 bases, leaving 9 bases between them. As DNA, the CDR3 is TGTGCCAGCAGTCAAACAGGGTATGGCTACACCTTC. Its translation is CASSQTGYGYTF.

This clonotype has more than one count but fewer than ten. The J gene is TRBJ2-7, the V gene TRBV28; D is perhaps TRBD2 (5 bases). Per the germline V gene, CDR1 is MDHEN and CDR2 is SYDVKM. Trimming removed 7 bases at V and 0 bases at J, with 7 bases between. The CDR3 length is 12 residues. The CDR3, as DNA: TGTGCCAGCAAAGGGAGCTCCTACGAGCAGTACTTC. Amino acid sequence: CASKGSSYEQYF.

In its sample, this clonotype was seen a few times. The DNA for the CDR3 is TGCAGCGTTGAATGGGTGACAGGGAGGTATGGCTACACCTTC. This codes for CSVEWVTGRYGYTF. This chain uses TRBV29-1 with TRBJ1-2; 7 nucleotides agree with TRBD1. This CDR3 comprises 14 residues. CDR1 and CDR2 (germline): SQVTM, ANQGSEA. Losses at the gene ends were 2 bases for V and 5 bases for J; bases not matched to a gene: 8. Filled out from reference TRBV29-1 and TRBJ1-2, the complete variable domain reads SAVISQKPSRDICQRGTSLTIQCQVDSQVTMMFWYRQQPGQSLTLIATANQGSEATYESGFVIDKFPISRPNLTFSTLTVSNMSPEDSSIYLCSVEWVTGRYGYTFGSGTRLTVV.